Shown below are 21 T cell receptor beta chains from a single sample sequenced in a study of T cell responses to AZD1222 COVID-19 vaccine. Sequencing used immunoSEQ multiplex PCR; TCRdb keeps in-frame clones, though not all of them. The profile covers 200,000 or so clones, with 93% appearing a single time and about 1% taken by the ten largest. The sample consisted of peripheral blood, taken 28 days after the second AZD1222 dose. Receptor source: an adult who received the AZD1222 COVID-19 vaccine.

The chain carries TRBV5-1 and TRBJ1-2, with D possibly TRBD1 on 5 matching bases. Trimming left V 0 bases short and J 1 base short, with 7 bases between. Germline CDR1 and CDR2: SGHRS and YFSETQ. The CDR3 spans 14 residues. The CDR3 coding sequence is TGCGCCAGCAGCTTGGTGACAGATAACTATGGCTACACCTTC. Encoded protein: CASSLVTDNYGYTF. Based on the CDR3 plus reference TRBV5-1 and TRBJ1-2, the full variable domain is KAGVTQTPRYLIKTRGQQVTLSCSPISGHRSVSWYQQTPGQGLQFLFEYFSETQRNKGNFPGRFSGRQFSNSRSEMNVSTLELGDSALYLCASSLVTDNYGYTFGSGTRLTVV.

V gene TRBV27 combines with J gene TRBJ1-2; possibly TRBD1 for D (6 bases). The germline V and J ends were trimmed by 1 base and 2 bases, with 14 bases remaining between them. Germline CDR1 MNHEY, CDR2 SMNVEV (reference sequence). The CDR3 is 16 amino acids. CDR3 region: CASSLWAGTLNYGYTF. DNA for the CDR3: TGTGCCAGCAGTTTATGGGCCGGGACATTAAACTATGGCTACACCTTC.

A note on this clone: Other DNA sequences in this sample translate to the same CDR3. CDR3 sequence: CASSPPGGNQPQHF. In DNA, the CDR3 is TGTGCCAGCTCACCACCAGGAGGGAATCAGCCCCAGCATTTT. V is TRBV18 and J is TRBJ1-5; D is unclear. This CDR3 spans 14 amino acids. Germline V gene lookup returns CDR1 KGHSH and CDR2 LQKENI. The ends were cut back, 0 bases at V and 4 bases at J, with 7 bases in the middle.

This chain uses TRBV24-1 with TRBJ2-1; D is possibly TRBD1 or TRBD2 (5 bases each). The CDR3 consists of 15 residues. Germline-derived CDR1 and CDR2 are KGHDR and SFDVKD. V was cut by 5 bases and J by 3 bases, with 13 bases left in between. CDR3 sequence (DNA): TGTGCCACCAGTGTAAGAGGGGCGAACTACAATGAGCAGTTCTTC. This translates into CATSVRGANYNEQFF.

V usage is TRBV5-6 and J usage is TRBJ1-2; D is unclear. Germline CDR1 is SGHDT and CDR2 is YYEEEE. The CDR3 is 11 amino acids. Trimming cost V 0 bases and J 14 bases, with 11 bases left between them. CDR3 in amino acids: CASSLVSLQTF. The DNA of the CDR3 is TGTGCCAGCAGCTTGGTTAGCCTTCAAACCTTC.

V gene TRBV4-1 combines with J gene TRBJ1-2; 7 bases are shared with TRBD1. With 4 bases clipped from V and 6 bases from J, the junction kept 11 bases outside the gene matches. Germline V gives CDR1 MGHRA, CDR2 YSYEKL. The CDR3 consists of 15 residues. CDR3 loop: CASSPQLRGRDGYTF. The CDR3 DNA is TGCGCCAGCAGCCCCCAGTTGAGGGGGCGGGATGGCTACACCTTC.

The gene calls are TRBV5-1 and TRBJ2-1; 7 bases are a match to TRBD2. The length of the CDR3 is 16 residues. CDR1 and CDR2 from the germline V gene are SGHRS and YFSETQ. J was trimmed by 4 bases and V by 0 bases; bases with no gene match: 7. The CDR3: CASSLGAGETYNEQFF. The CDR3 nucleotides read TGCGCCAGCAGCTTGGGCGCGGGGGAGACTTACAATGAGCAGTTCTTC.

The V and J genes are TRBV5-1 and TRBJ2-2; perhaps D is TRBD1 or TRBD2 (5 bases each). The V gene lost 1 base and the J gene lost 7 bases, with 14 bases spanning the gap. From germline, CDR1 is SGHRS and CDR2 YFSETQ. The CDR3 loop spans 15 amino acids. The CDR3 region has the DNA TGCGCCAGCAGCTTGTTGGGACCTACTAACGGGGAGCTGTTTTTT. Translation: CASSLLGPTNGELFF.

The chain carries TRBV12-2 and TRBJ2-3; the D call in the table, TRBD1, was not verified against the DNA. TRBV12-2 is labeled a pseudogene. CDR3 length equals 14 residues. The CDR3 region is CASRLMGVTDTQYF. The CDR3 DNA reads TGTGCAAGTCGCTTAATGGGCGTGACAGATACGCAGTATTTT.

The CDR3 sequence is CASSQEGSGAYNEQFF. CDR3 bases: TGTGCCAGCAGCCAAGAGGGTAGCGGGGCCTACAATGAGCAGTTCTTC. The rearrangement joins TRBV4-2 to TRBJ2-1, with 8 positions matching TRBD2. Trimming removed 0 bases from V and 2 bases from J; junction bases left unmatched: 3. This CDR3 spans 16 amino acids. Germline V CDR1 and CDR2: LGHNA, YNFKEQ.

J is TRBJ1-4 and V is TRBV5-4; D not resolved. The CDR3 loop spans 14 amino acids. Germline loops: CDR1 SGHNT, CDR2 YYREEE (reference sequence). Trimming left V 0 bases short and J 4 bases short, with 7 bases between. In DNA form, the CDR3 reads TGTGCCAGCAGCTTGGATACAGATAATGAAAAACTGTTTTTT. Amino acid sequence: CASSLDTDNEKLFF.

This sequence joins TRBV7-3 and TRBJ2-3, with D perhaps given as TRBD1 or TRBD2 (5 bases each). The CDR3 is made up of 18 amino acids. Germline CDR1 and CDR2: SGHTA and FQGTGA. Trimming shortened V by 5 bases and J by 0 bases, and 21 bases separated the two germline ends. The chain's CDR3 is CASSPRLTGTASTDTQYF. The CDR3 DNA reads TGTGCCAGCAGCCCCCGTCTCACGGGGACGGCGAGCACAGATACGCAGTATTTT.

The genes are TRBV21-1 and TRBJ2-7. TRBV21-1 is a listed pseudogene. CDR3 size: 12 residues. Here the CDR3 reads CASIVPSYEQYF. The DNA for the CDR3 is TGTGCCAGCATTGTGCCTTCCTACGAGCAGTACTTC.

The V gene is TRBV6-2 or TRBV6-3, the J gene TRBJ1-2; D perhaps matches TRBD1 (5 bases). The CDR3 is 15 amino acids. V lost 2 bases and J lost 3, with 13 bases in between. Looked up from germline, CDR1 is MNHEY and CDR2 is SVGEGT. CDR3 nucleotides: TGTGCCAGCAGTTACGTTGAGGGGAAGGACTATGGCTACACCTTC. The encoded protein is CASSYVEGKDYGYTF.

The V gene is TRBV28, the J gene TRBJ1-5, with TRBD1 identical over 9 bases. Germline trimming cut 6 bases from V and 6 bases from J; bases unmatched to any gene: 9. The CDR3 has 15 residues. Germline V CDR1 and CDR2: MDHEN, SYDVKM. The CDR3 region is CASSSGQGRTQPQHF. In DNA, the CDR3 is TGTGCCAGCAGCTCTGGACAGGGGAGGACTCAGCCCCAGCATTTT.

This chain uses TRBV9 with TRBJ1-6; no definite D call. Looked up from germline, CDR1 is SGDLS and CDR2 is YYNGEE. V gave up 0 bases and J gave up 10 bases, with 5 bases separating them. This CDR3 has 12 amino acids. In DNA, the CDR3 is TGTGCCAGCAGCGTAGGGAAATCACCCCTCCACTTT. Translating gives CASSVGKSPLHF. Using reference TRBV9 and TRBJ1-6 for the parts outside the CDR3, the full variable domain is DSGVTQTPKHLITATGQRVTLRCSPRSGDLSVYWYQQSLDQGLQFLIQYYNGEERAKGNILERFSAQQFPDLHSELNLSSLELGDSALYFCASSVGKSPLHFGNGTRLTVT.

The chain recombines TRBV5-8 with TRBJ2-2; possibly TRBD1 for D (6 bases). This CDR3 has 14 amino acids. V lost 5 bases, J lost 5 bases, and 13 bases lay in between. Germline V gene sequence: CDR1 SGHTS, CDR2 YDEGEE. The CDR3 nucleotides are TGTGCCAGCAGGGGCAGGGGTATGACCGGGGAGCTGTTTTTT. This translates into CASRGRGMTGELFF. Together with reference TRBV5-8 and TRBJ2-2, the CDR3 gives the full variable domain: EAGVTQSPTHLIKTRGQQATLRCSPISGHTSVYWYQQALGLGLQFLLWYDEGEERNRGNFPPRFSGRQFPNYSSELNVNALELEDSALYLCASRGRGMTGELFFGEGSRLTVL.

The rearrangement links TRBV4-3 to TRBJ1-1, with D hard to call. The CDR3 is 13 amino acids. Germline assignment: CDR1 LGHNA and CDR2 YSLEER. V lost 5 bases and J 1 base, leaving 8 bases between the germline ends. The CDR3 nucleotides read TGCGCCAGCAGCGGAAGACAGAACACTGAAGCTTTCTTT. Residues: CASSGRQNTEAFF.

The V gene is TRBV11-2, the J gene TRBJ2-2; D is ambiguous. With 7 bases removed from V and 3 bases from J, the gap between germline ends came to 9 bases. The CDR3 loop spans 13 amino acids. Germline CDR1 SGHAT, CDR2 FQNNGV. The CDR3 bases are TGTGCCAGCAACACCCAAGACACCGGGGAGCTGTTTTTT. Its protein product is CASNTQDTGELFF. The entire variable domain, with the rest obtained from reference TRBV11-2 and TRBJ2-2, is as follows: EAGVAQSPRYKIIEKRQSVAFWCNPISGHATLYWYQQILGQGPKLLIQFQNNGVVDDSQLPKDRFSAERLKGVDSTLKIQPAKLEDSAVYLCASNTQDTGELFFGEGSRLTVL.

This clone turned up a few times. DNA of the CDR3: TGTGCCAGCAGCCCGGGACCCAGTGAGGATGGCTACACCTTC. Its protein is CASSPGPSEDGYTF. The gene calls are TRBV3-1 (or the pseudogene TRBV3-2) and TRBJ1-2, with D maybe TRBD1 (5 bases). Germline V gives CDR1 LGHDT, CDR2 YNNKEL (reference sequence). V dropped 4 bases and J dropped 6 bases, with 15 bases sitting between them. The CDR3 runs 14 residues.

This rearrangement joins TRBV28 to TRBJ2-5, with 12 positions matching TRBD2. Germline V lookup: CDR1 MDHEN, CDR2 SYDVKM. The V and J ends lost 6 bases and 13 bases, in that order; junction bases with no gene match: 21. This CDR3 has 17 residues. The CDR3 coding sequence is TGTGCCAGCAGACCACCTGCCGGGCTAGCGGGGGGGCCGCGTTGGTACTTC. The encoded protein is CASRPPAGLAGGPRWYF.